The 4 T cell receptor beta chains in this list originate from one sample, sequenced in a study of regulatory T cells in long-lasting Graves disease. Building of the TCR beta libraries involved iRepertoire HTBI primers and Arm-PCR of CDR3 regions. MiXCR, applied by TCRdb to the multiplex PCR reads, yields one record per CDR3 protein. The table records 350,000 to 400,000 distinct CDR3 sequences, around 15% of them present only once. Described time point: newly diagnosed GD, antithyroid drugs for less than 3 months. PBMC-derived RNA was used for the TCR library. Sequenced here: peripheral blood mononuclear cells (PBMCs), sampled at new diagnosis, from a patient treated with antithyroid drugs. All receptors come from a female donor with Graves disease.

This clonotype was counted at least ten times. The CDR3 protein is CASSLGGNTAEAFF. The CDR3, as DNA: TGTGCCAGCAGCTTAGGAGGCAACACAGCTGAAGCTTTCTTT. The chain uses TRBV7-9 and TRBJ1-1; D gene unclear. The V end was cut by 1 base, the J end by 6 bases, with 12 bases between. Germline V gives CDR1 SEHNR, CDR2 FQNEAQ (reference sequence). CDR3 length: 14 amino acids.

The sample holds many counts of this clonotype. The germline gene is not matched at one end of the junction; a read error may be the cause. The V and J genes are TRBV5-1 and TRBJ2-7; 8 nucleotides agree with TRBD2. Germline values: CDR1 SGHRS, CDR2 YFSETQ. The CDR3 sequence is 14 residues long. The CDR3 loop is CASSPGLADYEQYF. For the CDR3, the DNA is TGTGCCAGCAGCCCTGGACTAGCAGACTACGAGCAGTACTTC.

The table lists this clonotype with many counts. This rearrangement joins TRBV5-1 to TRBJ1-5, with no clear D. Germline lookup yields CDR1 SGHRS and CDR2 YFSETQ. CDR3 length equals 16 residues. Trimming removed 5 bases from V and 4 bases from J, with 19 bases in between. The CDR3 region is CASSQPGPATNQPQHF. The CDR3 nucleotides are TGCGCCAGCAGTCAGCCAGGCCCCGCGACTAATCAGCCCCAGCATTTT.

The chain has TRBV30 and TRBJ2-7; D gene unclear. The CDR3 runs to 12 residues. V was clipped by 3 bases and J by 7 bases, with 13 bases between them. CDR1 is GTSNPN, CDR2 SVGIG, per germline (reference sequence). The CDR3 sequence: CAWRVDFQEQYF. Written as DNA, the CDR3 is TGTGCCTGGAGGGTCGACTTCCAAGAGCAGTACTTC. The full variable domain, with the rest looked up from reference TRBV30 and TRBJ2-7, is SQTIHQWPATLVQPVGSPLSLECTVEGTSNPNLYWYRQAAGRGLQLLFYSVGIGQISSEVPQNLSASRPQDRQFILSSKKLLLSDSGFYLCAWRVDFQEQYFGPGTRLTVT.